This is a list of T cell receptor beta chains from one sample in a study of shared clonotypes between healthy human individuals. Libraries were prepared by immunoSEQ multiplex PCR; TCRdb keeps only in-frame clonotypes and omits some of them. Of around 99,000 clones in the sample, 68% were seen once. The sequenced material came from memory CD8+ T cells sorted from blood. These TCRs come from a man under 40 in good health. Each CDR3 is given with its conserved first and last residue. A D gene is named only where the DNA matches it firmly. Where a row states a size, it is once, few, many or the class of an expanded clone; other rows omit it.

TRBD1,TRBJ1-1,NA,TRBV28,CASRRTGGRGNIEAFF,TGTGCCAGCAGGCGAACAGGGGGCAGGGGGAACATTGAAGCTTTCTTT
NA,TRBJ1-1,NA,TRBV7-8,CASSFGVLNTEAFF,TGTGCCAGCAGCTTCGGGGTGCTGAACACTGAAGCTTTCTTT
TRBD1,TRBJ2-1,once,TRBV2,CASSDWTGGLSYNEQFF,TGTGCCAGCAGTGATTGGACAGGGGGCCTGTCCTACAATGAGCAGTTCTTC
TRBD2,TRBJ2-7,few,TRBV29-1,CSVRREGSYEQYF,TGCAGCGTTCGGCGGGAGGGTTCCTACGAGCAGTACTTC
TRBD2,TRBJ2-1,NA,TRBV6-1,CASRQLAGGGDEQFF,TGTGCCAGCAGACAACTAGCGGGAGGGGGCGATGAGCAGTTCTTC
NA,TRBJ2-3,NA,TRBV5-1,CASSLWGSTDTQYF,TGCGCCAGCAGCTTGTGGGGCAGCACAGATACGCAGTATTTT
NA,TRBJ2-3,NA,TRBV5-4,CASSRGTDTQYF,TGTGCCAGCAGCCGAGGTACAGATACGCAGTATTTT
NA,TRBJ2-6,NA,TRBV6-1,CASTREGPGANVLTF,TGTGCCAGCACCCGAGAGGGCCCTGGGGCCAACGTCCTGACTTTC
NA,TRBJ2-7,NA,TRBV9,CASSATLFTGTKTNEQYF,TGTGCCAGCAGTGCCACTTTATTCACCGGGACCAAGACTAACGAGCAGTACTTC
NA,TRBJ2-7,NA,TRBV13,CASSRRTSYEQYF,TGTGCCAGCAGCAGGCGGACCTCCTACGAGCAGTACTTC
NA,TRBJ2-2,few,TRBV7-2,CASSLMRIKNTGELFF,TGTGCCAGCAGCTTAATGCGGATCAAGAACACCGGGGAGCTGTTTTTT
TRBD2,TRBJ2-7,NA,TRBV28,CASSLPVAGLYEQYF,TGTGCCAGCAGTTTACCGGTAGCGGGCCTCTACGAGCAGTACTTC
NA,TRBJ2-7,NA,TRBV6-6,CASRGRDSGGQYF,TGTGCCAGCAGGGGACGGGACAGCGGGGGGCAGTACTTC
NA,TRBJ2-1,NA,TRBV6-5,CASSWHNEQFF,TGTGCCAGCAGTTGGCACAATGAGCAGTTCTTC
NA,TRBJ2-1,NA,TRBV4-3,CASSRDHPSNEQFF,TGCGCCAGCAGCAGGGACCACCCGTCCAATGAGCAGTTCTTC
NA,TRBJ2-5,NA,TRBV11-2,CASSLSDRQETQYF,TGTGCCAGCAGCTTATCTGACAGACAAGAGACCCAGTACTTC
TRBD2,TRBJ2-2,few,TRBV6-4,CASTSGVNTGELFF,TGTGCCAGCACTAGCGGAGTGAACACCGGGGAGCTGTTTTTT
NA,TRBJ2-1,NA,TRBV9,CASSVGTQIFSEQFF,TGTGCCAGCAGCGTAGGGACACAAATATTCAGCGAGCAGTTCTTC
TRBD1,TRBJ2-5,NA,TRBV6-5,CASRTGGEETQYF,TGTGCCAGTCGGACAGGGGGCGAAGAGACCCAGTACTTC
TRBD1,TRBJ2-7,NA,TRBV7-9,CASSSSGTAYEQYF,TGTGCCAGCAGCTCGTCCGGGACAGCCTACGAGCAGTACTTC
NA,TRBJ1-5,NA,TRBV15,CATRDRATGQPQHF,TGTGCCACCAGAGACCGGGCGACGGGTCAGCCCCAGCATTTT
NA,TRBJ2-4,NA,TRBV28,CASSYSTGAKNIQYF,TGTGCCAGCAGTTACTCGACTGGGGCCAAAAACATTCAGTACTTC
NA,TRBJ2-2,once,TRBV12-2,CASRLGSSGRGRSGELFF,TGTGCAAGTCGCTTAGGCTCTAGCGGGAGAGGTCGTAGCGGGGAGCTGTTTTTT
NA,TRBJ1-2,few,TRBV28,CASSRSYGYTF,TGTGCCAGCAGCCGGTCCTATGGCTACACCTTC
NA,TRBJ2-1,NA,TRBV6-6,CASSRGNEQFF,TGTGCCAGCAGCCGGGGTAATGAGCAGTTCTTC
NA,TRBJ2-7,once,TRBV6-5,CASSLSSKQYF,TGTGCCAGCAGCCTTTCTAGTAAGCAGTACTTC
TRBD2,TRBJ2-3,NA,TRBV9,CASSPGLAGGRAQYF,TGTGCCAGCAGCCCGGGACTAGCGGGAGGGCGTGCGCAGTATTTT
NA,TRBJ2-7,NA,TRBV6-4,CASSDSSYRDPFPYEQYF,TGTGCCAGCAGTGACTCGAGCTACCGGGACCCCTTCCCTTACGAGCAGTACTTC
NA,TRBJ2-7,few,TRBV6-5,CASSYGQGPYEQYF,TGTGCCAGCAGTTACGGTCAGGGGCCCTACGAGCAGTACTTC
NA,TRBJ2-7,few,TRBV6-4,CASRHYEQYF,TGTGCCAGCAGACACTACGAGCAGTACTTC
NA,TRBJ2-3,NA,TRBV6-5,CASSYSQGSPDTQYF,TGTGCCAGCAGTTACTCCCAGGGTTCCCCAGATACGCAGTATTTT
TRBD1,TRBJ2-7,few,TRBV6-5,CASSSGTGGYEQYF,TGTGCCAGCAGCAGCGGGACAGGGGGCTACGAGCAGTACTTC
NA,TRBJ2-5,many,TRBV6-6,CASSPLTGPQTQYF,TGTGCCAGCAGCCCCCTGACAGGCCCCCAGACCCAGTACTTC
NA,TRBJ1-1,few,TRBV19,CASSMATGAEAFF,TGTGCCAGTAGTATGGCAACTGGGGCTGAAGCTTTCTTT
NA,TRBJ1-2,once,TRBV7-9,CASSSPPGTQYGYTF,TGTGCCAGCAGCTCCCCACCTGGGACTCAATATGGCTACACCTTC
NA,TRBJ2-1,many,TRBV29-1,CSVEAQAEISYNEQFF,TGCAGCGTTGAAGCCCAGGCGGAAATCTCCTACAATGAGCAGTTCTTC
NA,TRBJ2-4,NA,TRBV18,CASSPPRGQKAGAKNIQYF,TGTGCCAGCTCACCACCGAGGGGGCAAAAAGCGGGTGCCAAAAACATTCAGTACTTC
NA,TRBJ2-3,NA,TRBV25-1,CASSALTDTQYF,TGTGCCAGCAGTGCCCTCACAGATACGCAGTATTTT
TRBD2,TRBJ2-7,NA,TRBV7-2,CASSLAPSGGSREQYF,TGTGCCAGCAGCTTAGCCCCTAGCGGGGGATCCCGCGAGCAGTACTTC
NA,TRBJ2-3,NA,TRBV19,CASFKAGDLPTDTQYF,TGTGCCAGTTTTAAGGCAGGGGACCTTCCCACAGATACGCAGTATTTT
NA,TRBJ1-1,NA,TRBV20-1,CRVKGDTEAFF,TGCAGGGTGAAGGGGGACACTGAAGCTTTCTTT
NA,TRBJ1-5,few,TRBV4-1,CASSQRHVSNQPQHF,TGCGCCAGCAGCCAGCGACACGTTAGCAATCAGCCCCAGCATTTT
NA,TRBJ1-1,NA,TRBV9,CASSPLGWATEAFF,TGTGCCAGCAGCCCCCTGGGGTGGGCGACTGAAGCTTTCTTT
NA,TRBJ1-1,few,TRBV28,CASSLSGSVGEAFF,TGTGCCAGCAGTTTATCGGGGTCAGTCGGGGAAGCTTTCTTT
NA,TRBJ2-7,many,TRBV28,CASSLGGTYEQYF,TGTGCCAGCAGTTTAGGGGGAACCTACGAGCAGTACTTC
TRBD1,TRBJ2-7,NA,TRBV6-1,CASSDMGTGSYEQYF,TGTGCCAGCAGTGATATGGGGACAGGGTCCTACGAGCAGTACTTC
NA,TRBJ2-3,NA,TRBV30,CAWSWTLLGRKSTDTQYF,TGTGCCTGGAGCTGGACCTTACTTGGACGGAAGAGCACAGATACGCAGTATTTT
TRBD1,TRBJ1-2,NA,TRBV5-1,CASSLEGQGRYGYTF,TGCGCCAGCAGCTTGGAGGGACAGGGACGTTATGGCTACACCTTC
NA,TRBJ2-5,NA,TRBV19,CASSIAPSETQYF,TGTGCCAGTAGTATTGCTCCATCCGAGACCCAGTACTTC
NA,TRBJ2-5,NA,TRBV10-3,CAISGREETQYF,TGTGCCATATCCGGAAGGGAAGAGACCCAGTACTTC
NA,TRBJ2-3,NA,TRBV6-5,CASRGWTDTQYF,TGTGCCAGCCGCGGCTGGACAGATACGCAGTATTTT
NA,TRBJ2-3,NA,TRBV28,CASSLRTDTQYF,TGTGCCAGCAGTCTCCGAACAGATACGCAGTATTTT
TRBD2,TRBJ2-5,NA,TRBV2,CASSETGGPRETQYF,TGTGCCAGCAGTGAGACGGGAGGGCCCCGAGAGACCCAGTACTTC
TRBD1,TRBJ2-6,NA,TRBV6-1,CASSEVQGASGANVLTF,TGTGCCAGCAGTGAAGTCCAGGGGGCGTCAGGGGCCAACGTCCTGACTTTC
NA,TRBJ1-2,few,TRBV11-2,CASSPVNYGYTF,TGTGCCAGCAGCCCCGTTAACTATGGCTACACCTTC